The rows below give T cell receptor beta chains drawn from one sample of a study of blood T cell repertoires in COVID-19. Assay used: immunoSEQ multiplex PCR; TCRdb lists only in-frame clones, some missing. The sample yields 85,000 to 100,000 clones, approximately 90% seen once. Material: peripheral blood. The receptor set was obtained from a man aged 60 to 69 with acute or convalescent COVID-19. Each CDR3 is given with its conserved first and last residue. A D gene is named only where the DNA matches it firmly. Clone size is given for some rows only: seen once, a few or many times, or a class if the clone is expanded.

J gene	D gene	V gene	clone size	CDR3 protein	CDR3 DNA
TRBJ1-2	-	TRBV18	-	CASSRQSLNYGYTF	TGTGCCAGCTCACGACAGAGCCTTAACTATGGCTACACCTTC
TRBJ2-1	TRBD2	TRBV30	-	CAWTTGGPGNEQFF	TGTGCCTGGACCACGGGGGGTCCTGGCAATGAGCAGTTCTTC
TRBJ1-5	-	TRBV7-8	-	CASSLQGSGNQPQHF	TGTGCCAGCAGCCTACAGGGTAGTGGCAATCAGCCCCAGCATTTT
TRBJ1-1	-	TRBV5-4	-	CASSPAQRDTEAFF	TGTGCCAGCAGCCCCGCCCAGAGGGACACTGAAGCTTTCTTT
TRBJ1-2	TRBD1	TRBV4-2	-	CASSQDTSLTGPHGYTF	TGTGCCAGCAGCCAAGATACGTCGTTGACAGGGCCCCATGGCTACACCTTC
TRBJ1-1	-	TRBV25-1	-	CASSTGYLNTEAFF	TGTGCCAGCAGCACTGGTTACCTGAACACTGAAGCTTTCTTT
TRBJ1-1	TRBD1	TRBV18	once	CASSRQGAEAFF	TGTGCCAGCTCACGGCAGGGGGCTGAAGCTTTCTTT
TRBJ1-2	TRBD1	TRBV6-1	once	CASSVKGGTGGRLDGYTF	TGTGCCAGCAGTGTCAAAGGGGGGACAGGGGGCAGGTTGGATGGCTACACCTTC
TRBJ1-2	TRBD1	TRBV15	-	CATSLEKHPGQGIGYTF	TGTGCCACCAGCCTAGAGAAGCATCCGGGACAGGGGATCGGCTACACCTTC
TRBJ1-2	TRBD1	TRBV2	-	CASLRGRDYGYTF	TGTGCCAGCCTCAGGGGGCGTGACTATGGCTACACCTTC
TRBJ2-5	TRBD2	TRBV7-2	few	CASSLGTSGTETQYF	TGTGCCAGCAGCCTCGGGACTAGCGGGACGGAGACCCAGTACTTC
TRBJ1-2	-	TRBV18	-	CASSYATGGRNYGYTF	TGTGCCAGCTCCTACGCCACCGGGGGACGGAACTATGGCTACACCTTC
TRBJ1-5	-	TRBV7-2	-	CASSFGGQPQHF	TGTGCCAGCAGCTTTGGAGGTCAGCCCCAGCATTTT
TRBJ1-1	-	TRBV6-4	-	CASSDLMNTEAFF	TGTGCCAGCAGTGACCTTATGAACACTGAAGCTTTCTTT
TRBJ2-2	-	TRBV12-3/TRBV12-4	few	CATSRTRAGELFF	TGTGCCACCTCACGGACGCGGGCCGGGGAGCTGTTTTTT
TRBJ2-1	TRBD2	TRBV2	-	CASSIVAGGVEQFF	TGTGCCAGCAGTATTGTAGCGGGGGGGGTTGAGCAGTTCTTC
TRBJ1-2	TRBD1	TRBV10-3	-	CASATGPYGYTF	TGTGCCAGCGCGACAGGGCCCTATGGCTACACCTTC
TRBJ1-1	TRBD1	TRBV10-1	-	CASRGTANTEAFF	TGCGCCAGCAGAGGGACAGCGAACACTGAAGCTTTCTTT
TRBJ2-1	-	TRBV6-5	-	CASGGGPSDEQFF	TGTGCCAGCGGGGGGGGGCCAAGCGATGAGCAGTTCTTC
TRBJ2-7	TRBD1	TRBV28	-	CASRNTGGLSYEQYF	TGTGCCAGCAGGAATACAGGGGGTCTCTCCTACGAGCAGTACTTC
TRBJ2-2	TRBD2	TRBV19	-	CASSITGLAGANTGELFF	TGTGCCAGTAGTATCACGGGACTAGCGGGCGCGAACACCGGGGAGCTGTTTTTT
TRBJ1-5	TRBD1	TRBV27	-	CASSADRVVGQPQHF	TGTGCCAGCAGTGCAGACAGGGTTGTAGGTCAGCCCCAGCATTTT
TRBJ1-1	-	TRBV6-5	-	CASSSFGYMNTEAFF	TGTGCCAGCAGTTCCTTTGGTTACATGAACACTGAAGCTTTCTTT
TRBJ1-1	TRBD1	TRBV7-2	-	CASSLQTGLTEAFF	TGTGCCAGCAGCTTGCAGACAGGGTTGACTGAAGCTTTCTTT
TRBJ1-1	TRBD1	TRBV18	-	CASSPWDRGTLRNTEAFF	TGTGCCAGCTCACCATGGGACAGGGGGACCTTGCGGAACACTGAAGCTTTCTTT
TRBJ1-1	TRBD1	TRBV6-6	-	CASTMDRGNTEAFF	TGTGCCAGCACCATGGACAGGGGTAACACTGAAGCTTTCTTT
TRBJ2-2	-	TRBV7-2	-	CASSFGQRGTGELFF	TGTGCCAGCAGCTTTGGACAGCGGGGCACCGGGGAGCTGTTTTTT
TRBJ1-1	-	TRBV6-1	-	CASSELTMNTEAFF	TGTGCCAGCAGTGAATTGACAATGAACACTGAAGCTTTCTTT
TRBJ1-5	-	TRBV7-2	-	CASSLWAEQPQHF	TGTGCCAGCAGCCTCTGGGCAGAGCAGCCCCAGCATTTT
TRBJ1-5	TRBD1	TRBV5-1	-	CASSPGQEDQPQHF	TGCGCCAGCAGCCCGGGACAGGAGGATCAGCCCCAGCATTTT
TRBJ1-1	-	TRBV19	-	CASSKRDGNTEAFF	TGTGCCAGTAGTAAGCGGGACGGTAACACTGAAGCTTTCTTT
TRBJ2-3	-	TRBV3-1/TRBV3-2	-	CASSLEGAVDTQYF	TGTGCCAGCAGCCTGGAGGGGGCAGTAGATACGCAGTATTTT
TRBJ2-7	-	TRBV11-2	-	CASSLRGNSYEQYF	TGTGCCAGCAGCTTAAGGGGAAACTCCTACGAGCAGTACTTC
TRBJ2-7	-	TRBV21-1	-	CASSKESFLGLERIYEQYF	TGTGCCAGCAGCAAAGAAAGTTTTCTGGGTCTGGAGCGCATCTACGAGCAGTACTTC
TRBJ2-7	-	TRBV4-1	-	CASSPQGWAANTYEQYF	TGCGCCAGCAGCCCGCAGGGATGGGCAGCGAATACCTACGAGCAGTACTTC
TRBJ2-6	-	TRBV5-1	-	CASRAVSGANVLTF	TGCGCCAGCAGGGCCGTCTCTGGGGCCAACGTCCTGACTTTC
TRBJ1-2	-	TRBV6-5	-	CASSTGVGYTF	TGTGCCAGCAGTACGGGGGTTGGCTACACCTTC
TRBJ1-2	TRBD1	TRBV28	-	CASSPPGQGTNYGYTF	TGTGCCAGCAGTCCTCCGGGACAGGGGACTAACTATGGCTACACCTTC
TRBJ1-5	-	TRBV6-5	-	CASSYNSFASNQPQHF	TGTGCCAGCAGTTATAACAGTTTCGCTAGCAATCAGCCCCAGCATTTT
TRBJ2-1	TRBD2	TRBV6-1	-	CASSEMLEWAGDNEQFF	TGTGCCAGCAGTGAAATGTTGGAGTGGGCGGGGGACAATGAGCAGTTCTTC